Below are 25 T cell receptor beta chains sequenced from a single sample in a study of CD4 and CD8 cells across lung adenocarcinoma regions listed by TCRdb under 2018. The method was PCR. Instrument used: HiSeq X Ten. TCRdb trimmed the raw reads at Q25, called clones with MiXCR and kept productive beta chains. Under each unique CDR3 protein, matching rows form one entry showing the most common genes and DNA. The sample records over 10,000 distinct CDR3 sequences, roughly 56% of which are singletons. The ten largest clones add up to about 36% of the sample. The sample was CD8+ T cells from the margin of a lung tumor. Taken with the paper, the label for cell subset or site translates to: tumor margin region. The origin of the receptors is a female donor with lung adenocarcinoma. The CD4 and CD8 labels of this study may be unreliable.

On this clonotype: Compared with germline, one end of the junction differs, possibly owing to a read error. The V call is TRBV27, the J call TRBJ2-3; no clear D gene. The CDR3 consists of 14 residues. The germline V gene has CDR1 MNHEY and CDR2 SMNVEV (reference sequence). CDR3 protein: CASSLGRYPETQYF. The CDR3 region has the DNA TGTGCCAGCAGTTTGGGCCGGTACCCAGAGACGCAGTATTTC.

This chain joins TRBV6-5 and TRBJ2-3, with 14 bases identical to TRBD2. CDR3 length: 17 residues. CDR1 is MNHEY, CDR2 SVGAGI, per germline. J gave up 4 bases and V 0 bases, and 3 bases lay outside the gene matches. The CDR3 sequence is CASSYSGTSGRPDTQYF. Here the CDR3 DNA reads TGTGCCAGCAGTTACTCGGGGACTAGCGGGAGACCAGATACGCAGTATTTT.

The rearrangement joins TRBV6-2 or TRBV6-3 to TRBJ2-5, with D possibly being TRBD1 or TRBD2 (8 bases each). This CDR3 has 18 amino acids. V lost 7 bases, J lost 8 bases, and 32 bases lay in between. The V gene's germline CDR1 is MNHEY and CDR2 SVGEGT. Here the CDR3 DNA reads TGTGCCAGCACCGACAGGGGACTAGGGGGGGGTGACACAGATACCCAGTACTTC. It translates to CASTDRGLGGGDTDTQYF.

CDR3: CASSESSGISEQFF. For the CDR3, the DNA is TGCGCCAGCAGTGAGAGTAGCGGGATTAGTGAGCAGTTCTTC. This chain connects TRBV10-1 to TRBJ2-1; 8 nucleotides agree with TRBD2. This CDR3 region has 14 residues. CDR1 and CDR2 from the germline V gene are WNHNN and SYGVQD (reference sequence). V trimming: 2 bases; J trimming: 9 bases; junction bases outside the gene matches: 6.

The chain carries TRBV14 and TRBJ2-1; D perhaps matches TRBD1 (6 bases). Trimming removed 5 bases from V and 1 base from J, with 18 bases in between. Germline V gives CDR1 SGHDN, CDR2 FVKESK. The CDR3 runs to 17 residues. In DNA, the CDR3 is TGTGCCAGCAGCACCCACAGGGAGTTTAGATCCTACAATGAGCAGTTCTTC. Protein product: CASSTHREFRSYNEQFF.

Details on this clonotype: One end of the junction varies from germline; a read error may be responsible. The J gene is TRBJ1-6, the V gene TRBV6-1; D may be TRBD1 (5 bases). The CDR3 extends over 15 amino acids. The germline V gene has CDR1 MNHNS and CDR2 SASEGT. The CDR3 DNA reads TGTGCCAGCGAGCCCGGGACCTCCTATAATCAGCCCCTGCACTTT. Amino acid sequence: CASEPGTSYNQPLHF.

In regard to this clonotype: One junction end does not reproduce the germline sequence, and a read error may be involved. The chain carries TRBV10-2 and TRBJ2-3; weak D call: TRBD1 (5 bases). Germline assignment: CDR1 WSHSY and CDR2 SAAADI. This CDR3 is 15 amino acids long. CDR3 in DNA: TGCGCCAGCAGAGATCGAGTGTGGGGCAAAAATACTCAGTATTTT. Translated, it gives CASRDRVWGKNTQYF.

V is TRBV7-2 and J is TRBJ1-1, with D tentatively TRBD1 (6 bases). V was shortened by 3 bases and J by 1 base, with 12 bases between the two germline ends. The germline CDR1 and CDR2 sequences are SGHTA and FQGNSA. The CDR3 totals 15 residues. This CDR3 reads CASSFPQGTNTEAFF. In nucleotides, the CDR3 is TGTGCCAGCAGCTTTCCCCAGGGGACGAACACTGAAGCTTTCTTT. The whole variable domain, remainder taken from reference TRBV7-2 and TRBJ1-1, is GAGVSQSPSNKVTEKGKDVELRCDPISGHTALYWYRQSLGQGLEFLIYFQGNSAPDKSGLPSDRFSAERTGGSVSTLTIQRTQQEDSAVYLCASSFPQGTNTEAFFGQGTRLTVV.

V is TRBV27 and J is TRBJ2-3; TRBD2 might be the D (5 bases). Between the trimmed V and J ends, which lost 5 bases and 1 base, there was a span of 19 bases. Germline V CDR1 and CDR2: MNHEY, SMNVEV (reference sequence). The CDR3 length is 17 residues. CDR3 in DNA: TGTGCCAGCAGTCTCCCAATCATAGGAGGTCGCACAGATACGCAGTATTTT. Amino acids: CASSLPIIGGRTDTQYF.

The chain links TRBV28 to TRBJ2-3, with a tentative D call TRBD2 (7 bases). Per the germline V gene, CDR1 is MDHEN and CDR2 is SYDVKM. The V gene lost 4 bases and the J gene lost 9 bases, with 17 bases spanning the gap. The CDR3 totals 14 residues. The CDR3 is CASSWGGGTETQYF. The CDR3 DNA follows: TGTGCCAGCAGTTGGGGCGGGGGCACCGAGACGCAGTATTTT.

Turning to this clonotype: One end of the junction is discordant with germline, which a read error may explain. J is TRBJ2-4 and V is TRBV6-1, with D perhaps TRBD2 (5 bases). The J call may be incorrect, as the DNA end agrees better with TRBJ2-5. The CDR3 is 14 amino acids. From germline, CDR1 is MNHNS and CDR2 SASEGT. CDR3 amino acids: CAGSGGGEWETQYF. The CDR3 nucleotides are TGTGCCGGCAGTGGAGGAGGTGAGTGGGAGACCCAGTACTTC.

The chain is built from TRBV4-1 and TRBJ2-3, with D perhaps TRBD2 (7 bases). The CDR3 loop spans 18 amino acids. Germline CDR1 is MGHRA and CDR2 is YSYEKL. V dropped 1 base and J dropped 1 base, with 18 bases sitting between them. CDR3 DNA: TGCGCCAGCAGCCAAGCAGACGGGGGGCGGGGAGGCACAGATACGCAGTATTTT. Protein product: CASSQADGGRGGTDTQYF.

In its sample, this clonotype is medium-sized (0.01 to 0.1%). This chain joins TRBV6-1 and TRBJ1-1, with D hard to call. Trimming cost V 0 bases and J 3 bases, with 8 bases left between them. Germline V lookup: CDR1 MNHNS, CDR2 SASEGT. The CDR3 covers 14 residues. The CDR3 here is CASSEAGSDTEAFF. The CDR3 coding sequence is TGTGCCAGCAGTGAAGCTGGGTCAGACACTGAAGCTTTCTTT.

A remark on this clonotype: At one end the junction does not follow the germline gene, possibly because of a read error. The J gene is TRBJ2-5, the V gene TRBV20-1; D ambiguous. CDR1 and CDR2 from the germline V gene are DFQATT and SNEGSKA (reference sequence). This CDR3 has 16 amino acids. The chain's CDR3 is CSARDLAGRATETQYF. DNA of the CDR3: TGCAGTGCTAGAGATCTGGCTGGCCGGGCCACAGAGACGCAGTACTTT.

By share, this clonotype ranks as medium-sized. J is TRBJ2-1 and V is TRBV10-3, with D maybe TRBD2 (6 bases). The J call may be mistaken, given a closer DNA end match to TRBJ2-5. The CDR3 runs to 17 residues. Germline values: CDR1 ENHRY, CDR2 SYGVKD. The CDR3 is CAISDVEEGSLAETQYF. In DNA, the CDR3 is TGTGCCATCAGTGACGTCGAGGAGGGTAGCTTAGCAGAGACCCAGTACTTC.

The CDR3 loop is CATGLRGKDMQYF. DNA of the CDR3: TGTGCCACCGGGCTACGGGGCAAAGATATGCAGTACTTC. The chain joins TRBV27 to TRBJ2-3; the D call may be TRBD1 or TRBD2 (5 bases each). The tail of the sequence fits TRBJ2-7 better, so the J call may be wrong. The CDR3 loop spans 13 amino acids. Germline-derived CDR1 and CDR2 are MNHEY and SMNVEV (reference sequence).

This chain links TRBV6-1 with TRBJ2-1; 8 bases align to TRBD1. The DNA end lines up better with TRBJ2-5; the J call may be wrong. The germline V gene has CDR1 MNHNS and CDR2 SASEGT. The length of the CDR3 is 14 residues. CDR3 DNA: TGTGCCAGCAGCCCCAGGGGGCCCCCGGAGACCCAGTACTTC. Its translation: CASSPRGPPETQYF.

The chain couples TRBV7-9 to TRBJ2-1; D gene uncertain. The CDR3 spans 13 residues. Germline-derived CDR1 and CDR2 are SEHNR and FQNEAQ (reference sequence). V was clipped by 1 base and J by 6 bases, with 7 bases between them. The CDR3 nucleotides are TGTGCCAGCAGCTTAGTTTTCCCCAATGAGCAGTTCTTC. This codes for CASSLVFPNEQFF. The full variable domain, with the rest looked up from reference TRBV7-9 and TRBJ2-1, is DTGVSQNPRHKITKRGQNVTFRCDPISEHNRLYWYRQTLGQGPEFLTYFQNEAQLEKSRLLSDRFSAERPKGSFSTLEIQRTEQGDSAMYLCASSLVFPNEQFFGPGTRLTVL.

The rearrangement joins TRBV9 to TRBJ1-2, with TRBD1 matching 11 bases. The CDR3 loop spans 14 amino acids. J was trimmed by 5 bases and V by 4 bases; bases with no gene match: 4. Germline V gene lookup returns CDR1 SGDLS and CDR2 YYNGEE. This chain's CDR3 is CASSPGTGGYGYTF. Written as DNA, the CDR3 is TGTGCCAGCAGCCCCGGGACAGGGGGTTATGGCTACACCTTC.

This clonotype has ten or more counts. The rearrangement links TRBV6-1 to TRBJ2-3; no clear D gene. V was clipped by 5 bases and J by 3 bases, with 6 bases between them. In germline, CDR1 is MNHNS, CDR2 SASEGT. This CDR3 region has 12 residues. CDR3 amino acids: CASSPETDTQYF. For the CDR3, the DNA is TGTGCCAGCAGTCCAGAGACAGATACGCAGTATTTT.

The rearrangement links TRBV6-1 to TRBJ2-3; maybe TRBD2 (7 bases). Germline-derived CDR1 and CDR2 are MNHNS and SASEGT. The CDR3 contains 14 residues. Trimming cost V 8 bases and J 9 bases, with 21 bases left between them. The CDR3 region has the DNA TGTGCCAGCTCGGGGGGCCGAATAGGAGAGACGCAGTATTTT. Translated: CASSGGRIGETQYF.

In this sample, this clonotype is medium-sized. The V call is TRBV6-5, the J call TRBJ2-2; D unclear. The CDR3 contains 14 residues. V was pared by 4 bases and J by 6 bases, with 12 bases between. The germline V gene has CDR1 MNHEY and CDR2 SVGAGI. The CDR3 loop reads CASSWERVAGELFF. Written as DNA, the CDR3 is TGTGCCAGCAGTTGGGAAAGGGTGGCCGGGGAGCTGTTTTTT.

The V gene is TRBV6-1, the J gene TRBJ2-3; no clear D. Germline values: CDR1 MNHNS, CDR2 SASEGT. The V gene lost 2 bases and the J gene lost 1 base, with 4 bases spanning the gap. The CDR3 consists of 13 residues. The CDR3 nucleotides read TGTGCCAGCAGTGAAATAGGCACAGATACGCAGTATTTT. This codes for CASSEIGTDTQYF.

As regards this clonotype: The junction departs from germline at one end; a sequencing error may be responsible. CDR3 residues: CASKQGFRNTGYIF. The CDR3 DNA reads as TGTGCCAGCAAACAGGGGTTCAGGAACACTGGCTATATCTTC. V and J are TRBV6-1 and TRBJ1-1; 7 nucleotides line up with TRBD1. The CDR3 is 14 residues long. CDR1 is MNHNS and CDR2 is SASEGT in the germline V gene.

This clonotype came up many times. CDR3 coding DNA: TGTGCCAGCAGCTTCAGCGGGGGGGCGGGGGAGACCCAGTACTTC. It is translated as CASSFSGGAGETQYF. This chain connects TRBV7-9 to TRBJ2-1, with 10 bases identical to TRBD2. The closer fit of TRBJ2-5 to the DNA end suggests the J call may be wrong. Germline assignment: CDR1 SEHNR and CDR2 FQNEAQ (reference sequence). CDR3 length: 15 residues.